This record concerns one T cell receptor (beta chain) sequence. Its specificity is unknown. These data originate in a study of T cells after yellow fever vaccination. Broader study findings: Of the clonotypes, a small share occurred in both CD4 and CD8 compartments. There was a possibility that FACS-sorted repertoires contained abundant clonotypes contaminating from the bulk population.

The 5'RACE template-switching step produced TCR cDNA and added a universal primer site and UMIs. Using its own MiXCR run on the 5' RACE reads, TCRdb lists one record per CDR3 protein. The sample lists more than 110,000 distinct CDR3 sequences, approximately 6.6% occurring once. Germline V gene sequence: CDR1 SGHTA, CDR2 FQGNSA. This CDR3 is built from 13 residues. The ends were cut back, 1 base at V and 7 bases at J, with 8 bases in the middle. The sequence was collected from a man aged 25 to 40 who received the YFV17D yellow fever vaccine. This material consisted of CD4+ T cells sorted from PBMCs, taken 10 days after the yellow fever booster vaccination. The chain carries TRBV7-2 and TRBJ1-5; tentatively, D is TRBD1 (6 bases). The CDR3 DNA is TGTGCCAGCAGCTTAGACAGGGCCCAGCCCCAGCATTTT. It is translated as CASSLDRAQPQHF.